What follows are 22 T cell receptor beta chains derived from one specimen sequenced in a study of early T cells in non-severe SARS-CoV-2 infection. TCRdb reanalysed the 5' RACE reads using MiXCR and keeps one entry per CDR3 protein. Here the sample spans approximately 50,000 distinct CDR3 sequences, 9.5% to 15% being singletons. This material consisted of whole blood, taken at baseline. The source of these receptors is an adult who was a healthcare worker with PCR-confirmed SARS-CoV-2 infection or an uninfected control (not recorded which).

The genes are TRBV7-3 and TRBJ1-1; TRBD1 might be the D (6 bases). V was trimmed by 2 bases and J by 4 bases, leaving 14 bases between them. Germline loops: CDR1 SGHTA, CDR2 FQGTGA. This CDR3 contains 15 residues. The CDR3 region has the DNA TGTGCCAGCAGCTTAGGGTCGGACAGCCTCACTGAAGCTTTCTTT. Translating gives CASSLGSDSLTEAFF.

Only a few counts were recorded for this clonotype. The chain joins TRBV4-3 to TRBJ1-2; 7 bases map to TRBD1. Trimming took 4 bases from V and 2 from J; bases not matched to a gene: 7. This CDR3 is built from 15 residues. Germline V gives CDR1 LGHNA, CDR2 YSLEER. The DNA of the CDR3 is TGCGCCAGCAGCCGAGACAGGGACTTAAACTATGGCTACACCTTC. It is translated as CASSRDRDLNYGYTF.

This clonotype occurred many times. The chain carries TRBV21-1 and TRBJ1-2; the D call TRBD1 from the table was never checked on the DNA. TRBV21-1 is tagged as a pseudogene. The length of the CDR3 is 15 residues. CDR3 DNA sequence: TGTGCCAGCAGTTTTCCCCCCACAGGGGGAGGCGGCTACACCTTC. Its protein is CASSFPPTGGGGYTF.

This clonotype has only a few counts. The chain is built from TRBV12-3 or TRBV12-4 and TRBJ2-4, with D possibly TRBD1 on 5 matching bases. V was clipped by 2 bases and J by 0 bases, with 8 bases between them. CDR3 length: 15 amino acids. DNA for the CDR3: TGTGCCAGCAGTTTAAGGGGCGAAGCCAAAAACATTCAGTACTTC. Translation: CASSLRGEAKNIQYF.

This clonotype was observed a handful of times. The gene calls are TRBV15 and TRBJ2-3; the match to TRBD1 covers 8 bases. The trim removed 3 bases at V and 3 bases at J, leaving 5 bases unmatched. This CDR3 spans 15 amino acids. Germline V CDR1 and CDR2: LNHNV, YYDKDF (reference sequence). The CDR3 protein is CATSSIQGATDTQYF. CDR3 nucleotide sequence: TGTGCCACCAGCAGTATCCAGGGGGCTACAGATACGCAGTATTTT.

The chain recombines TRBV10-3 with TRBJ2-5, with TRBD1 as a possible D gene (5 bases). The V end was cut by 8 bases, the J end by 5 bases, with 15 bases between. The CDR3 runs 13 residues. Germline V gene lookup returns CDR1 ENHRY and CDR2 SYGVKD. DNA of the CDR3: TGTGCCATCGGACACCCGCCGGTTGAGACCCAGTACTTC. This translates into CAIGHPPVETQYF.

The chain recombines TRBV29-1 with TRBJ2-7; 8 bases are shared with TRBD1. The CDR3 loop spans 14 amino acids. V lost 4 bases to trimming and J lost 2 bases; unmatched junction nucleotides: 7. The V gene's germline CDR1 is SQVTM and CDR2 ANQGSEA. CDR3 DNA: TGCAGCGTTGCCAGACAGGGGTCAACCTACGAGCAGTACTTC. This translates into CSVARQGSTYEQYF.

V gene TRBV6-2 or TRBV6-3 combines with J gene TRBJ2-7, with D perhaps assigned TRBD1 or TRBD2 (5 bases each). The germline gives CDR1 MNHEY, CDR2 SVGEGT. Trimming took 2 bases from V and 3 from J, leaving 11 bases between them. The CDR3 is made up of 14 amino acids. The CDR3 is CASSYPGADYEQYF. CDR3 DNA: TGTGCCAGCAGTTACCCCGGGGCGGACTACGAGCAGTACTTC.

This clonotype showed up many times. The chain recombines TRBV6-2 or TRBV6-3 with TRBJ2-4; no clear D gene. The V gene lost 5 bases and the J gene lost 8 bases, with 25 bases spanning the gap. CDR1 is MNHEY, CDR2 SVGEGT, per germline. This CDR3 is built from 17 residues. In nucleotides, the CDR3 is TGTGCCAGCAGTGATGCCTCCCCAGGACCCGGGTATGACATTCAGTACTTC. Its protein is CASSDASPGPGYDIQYF.

The table lists this clonotype with a few counts. The chain is built from TRBV11-2 and TRBJ2-7; TRBD1 is a possible D gene (5 bases). V gave up 0 bases and J gave up 1 base, with 10 bases separating them. The CDR3 runs to 15 residues. Germline V gene sequence: CDR1 SGHAT, CDR2 FQNNGV. CDR3 coding DNA: TGTGCCAGCAGCTTAGATCAGGGTATATCCTACGAGCAGTACTTC. It specifies CASSLDQGISYEQYF.

The sample holds many counts of this clonotype. V gene TRBV20-1 combines with J gene TRBJ2-7, with 9 bases that match TRBD1. CDR3 length: 13 residues. Germline V gives CDR1 DFQATT, CDR2 SNEGSKA (reference sequence). V gave up 3 bases and J gave up 7 bases; unmatched junction bases: 7. The CDR3 sequence is CSARGTGHVEQYF. The DNA for the CDR3 is TGCAGTGCTAGGGGGACAGGGCACGTGGAGCAGTACTTC.

CDR3 bases: TGTGCCAGCAGCAAAGGGGGGACAGGGGTCTATGGCTACACCTTC. Translated: CASSKGGTGVYGYTF. This chain joins TRBV21-1 and TRBJ1-2; the table assigns TRBD1, which was not confirmed against the DNA. TRBV21-1 is an annotated pseudogene. This CDR3 contains 15 residues.

This clonotype was counted a few times. The V gene is TRBV12-3 or TRBV12-4, the J gene TRBJ2-3; 7 nucleotides align to TRBD2. There are 16 residues in the CDR3. Germline trimming cut 5 bases from V and 5 bases from J; bases unmatched to any gene: 13. Written as DNA, the CDR3 is TGTGCCAGCAGTCCCAGAGTATTAGAGCGGGGAGATACGCAGTATTTT. Its translation: CASSPRVLERGDTQYF.

This clonotype was detected a few times. The chain is built from TRBV6-4 and TRBJ2-5; 8 bases agree with TRBD2. The V and J ends lost 4 bases and 5 bases, in that order; junction bases with no gene match: 6. Germline V CDR1 and CDR2: MRHNA, SNTAGT. This CDR3 has 14 residues. In DNA form, the CDR3 reads TGTGCCAGCAGTGTCAGTAGCGGGGAGGAGACCCAGTACTTC. It encodes CASSVSSGEETQYF.

This chain links TRBV12-3 or TRBV12-4 with TRBJ2-7; D gene unclear. The CDR3 totals 12 residues. V was trimmed by 5 bases and J by 4 bases, leaving 9 bases between them. The CDR3 loop reads CASSLLGYEQYF. The CDR3 nucleotides read TGTGCCAGCAGTCTGCTCGGTTACGAGCAGTACTTC.

This clonotype was observed many times. J is TRBJ2-3 and V is TRBV28; 11 bases align to TRBD2. Germline trimming cut 5 bases from V and 0 bases from J; bases unmatched to any gene: 10. The germline V gene encodes CDR1 MDHEN and CDR2 SYDVKM. The CDR3 has 18 amino acids. The CDR3 region is CASSPPGLADPSTDTQYF. For the CDR3, the DNA is TGTGCCAGCAGTCCTCCGGGACTAGCGGACCCCAGCACAGATACGCAGTATTTT. The entire variable domain, with the rest obtained from reference TRBV28 and TRBJ2-3, is as follows: DVKVTQSSRYLVKRTGEKVFLECVQDMDHENMFWYRQDPGLGLRLIYFSYDVKMKEKGDIPEGYSVSREKKERFSLILESASTNQTSMYLCASSPPGLADPSTDTQYFGPGTRLTVL.

This clonotype was found a few times. The chain employs TRBV7-9 and TRBJ2-3; the D is unclear. V lost 8 bases and J 6 bases, leaving 21 bases between the germline ends. The CDR3 loop spans 15 amino acids. Germline V gene sequence: CDR1 SEHNR, CDR2 FQNEAQ (reference sequence). The CDR3 loop reads CASQPSSSPMDTQYF. The CDR3 DNA reads TGTGCCAGCCAGCCTAGTTCAAGTCCCATGGATACGCAGTATTTT. Variable domain in full (rest from reference TRBV7-9 and TRBJ2-3): DTGVSQNPRHKITKRGQNVTFRCDPISEHNRLYWYRQTLGQGPEFLTYFQNEAQLEKSRLLSDRFSAERPKGSFSTLEIQRTEQGDSAMYLCASQPSSSPMDTQYFGPGTRLTVL.

This clonotype has at least ten counts. V is TRBV28 and J is TRBJ2-2; no clear D gene. The CDR3 length is 17 residues. V lost 3 bases, J lost 1 base, and 15 bases lay in between. Germline values: CDR1 MDHEN, CDR2 SYDVKM. The CDR3 reads CASSFVLGGQNTGELFF. In DNA form, the CDR3 reads TGTGCCAGCAGTTTTGTTTTAGGCGGCCAGAACACCGGGGAGCTGTTTTTT.

The J gene is TRBJ2-3, the V gene TRBV4-3; D not certain. V gave up 1 base and J gave up 6 bases, with 14 bases separating them. Germline V gene sequence: CDR1 LGHNA, CDR2 YSLEER. The CDR3 runs to 15 residues. CDR3 region: CASSQALAARDTQYF. Written as DNA, the CDR3 is TGCGCCAGCAGCCAAGCCTTGGCGGCCCGGGATACGCAGTATTTT.

V is TRBV29-1 and J is TRBJ2-7; 8 bases map to TRBD2. The germline V gene has CDR1 SQVTM and CDR2 ANQGSEA. Trimming took 3 bases from V and 4 from J; bases not matched to a gene: 8. This CDR3 contains 14 residues. CDR3: CSVEAGTSMYEQYF. DNA for the CDR3: TGCAGCGTTGAGGCCGGGACTAGTATGTACGAGCAGTACTTC.

The CDR3 loop reads CSARKTGLTEAFF. The CDR3 DNA sequence: TGCAGTGCTAGAAAGACAGGCCTCACTGAAGCTTTCTTT. This chain connects TRBV20-1 to TRBJ1-1; perhaps TRBD1 as D (6 bases). Germline V gene lookup returns CDR1 DFQATT and CDR2 SNEGSKA (reference sequence). The CDR3 covers 13 residues. Trimming removed 2 bases from V and 4 bases from J, with 11 bases in between.

This clonotype has at least ten counts. This chain uses TRBV27 with TRBJ2-2; perhaps TRBD2 as D (5 bases). CDR1 MNHEY and CDR2 SMNVEV come from the germline V gene (reference sequence). This CDR3 is built from 17 residues. Trimming took off 5 bases at V and 3 bases at J, with 19 bases between the two ends. CDR3 DNA sequence: TGTGCCAGCAGTCACAGACCCCGGGCGGGTCACACCGGGGAGCTGTTTTTT. Its protein product is CASSHRPRAGHTGELFF.